This T cell receptor (beta chain) was captured in a study of blood T cell repertoires in COVID-19. Study-level information: Researchers got acute and convalescent COVID-19 samples from the United States, Italy and Spain. PBMCs, B-cell-depleted T cells, or T cells provided the cDNA or gDNA that made up the material.

The CDR3 totals 16 residues. After removal of 10 bases from V and 5 bases from J, the junction contained 12 bases not matched to a gene. Germline lookup yields CDR1 ENHRY and CDR2 SYGVKD. In the original processing: Nucleated cell counts were estimated from reference gene primer amplification. Sequencing used immunoSEQ multiplex PCR; TCRdb keeps in-frame clones, though not all of them. For V, J and clone size, that table is used; D and trimming come from the DNA. The table has 120,000 to 150,000 clones, around 81% seen once. This clone came up once. The sequence was obtained from a man aged 60 to 69 with active or convalescent COVID-19. Material for sequencing was peripheral blood. The chain combines TRBV10-3 with TRBJ1-6, with 9 bases fitting TRBD1. In DNA form, the CDR3 reads TGTGCCACCCAGTTCCGGGACAGGGCGGATAATTCACCCCTCCACTTT. As protein: CATQFRDRADNSPLHF.